Each of the 29 T cell receptor beta chains below was sequenced from the same sample in a study of CD8+CD57+ T cells in acquired aplastic anemia. Profiles of TCR beta VDJ and CDR3 were generated from a genomic DNA template. TCRdb recomputed calls from the reads with MiXCR, one row per CDR3 protein. The sample has 110,000 or so distinct CDR3 sequences; about 50% are singletons. Before being chosen for sequencing, patients had shown CD8+CD57+ cell expansion by flow cytometry. The sequenced material came from sorted CD4+, CD8+, or CD8+CD57+ T cells (not recorded which) from PBMCs. Source of these receptors: a human donor with aplastic anemia.

Comments on this clonotype: A clone one base away is much larger, so this may be a read error. The chain uses TRBV19 and TRBJ2-7; 16 positions agree with TRBD2. The J segment lost 7 bases and the V segment lost 5 bases, leaving 11 bases of the junction unmatched. Per germline, CDR1 LNHDA and CDR2 SQIVND (reference sequence). The CDR3 has 17 amino acids. CDR3 in DNA: TGTGCCAGTAGTCCGGGACTAGCGGGAGGGCTAAACAATGAGCAGTACTTC. Encoded protein: CASSPGLAGGLNNEQYF.

The chain is built from TRBV11-2 and TRBJ2-2; TRBD2 matches at 9 bases. The CDR3 loop spans 16 amino acids. Germline V gene lookup returns CDR1 SGHAT and CDR2 FQNNGV. V gave up 5 bases and J gave up 0 bases; unmatched junction bases: 4. DNA for the CDR3: TGTGCCAGCAGCCCAACTAGCGGGCCGAACACCGGGGAGCTGTTTTTT. Residues: CASSPTSGPNTGELFF.

The chain joins TRBV2 to TRBJ2-1; the match to TRBD2 covers 8 bases. The germline V gene has CDR1 SNHLY and CDR2 FYNNEI. With 11 bases clipped from V and 0 bases from J, the junction kept 12 bases outside the gene matches. The CDR3 runs to 16 residues. The CDR3 coding sequence is TGTGCCGGACTGGACGGGGGGGGAAGCTCCTACAATGAGCAGTTCTTC. It is translated as CAGLDGGGSSYNEQFF.

This clonotype appeared once. This chain connects TRBV10-3 to TRBJ2-3, with 8 bases identical to TRBD2. J was trimmed by 4 bases and V by 10 bases; bases with no gene match: 13. The germline V gene has CDR1 ENHRY and CDR2 SYGVKD. This CDR3 has 15 residues. The CDR3 loop is CATSLGGRSSDTQYF. The CDR3 coding sequence is TGTGCCACCTCATTAGGCGGGAGGAGCTCAGATACGCAGTATTTT.

This chain links TRBV12-3 or TRBV12-4 with TRBJ2-7; 8 bases map to TRBD1. The CDR3 is made up of 13 amino acids. The V segment lost 7 bases and the J segment 3 bases; nucleotides outside the gene matches: 5. DNA of the CDR3: TGTGCCAGCACCGCAGGGGGCTTCTACGAGCAGTACTTC. Translated: CASTAGGFYEQYF.

This clonotype was detected many times. The rearrangement joins TRBV20-1 to TRBJ2-7; 14 bases match TRBD2. The CDR3 consists of 16 residues. Trimming removed 3 bases from V and 2 bases from J; junction bases left unmatched: 6. Per the germline V gene, CDR1 is DFQATT and CDR2 is SNEGSKA (reference sequence). CDR3: CSARGGTSGSTYEQYF. Written as DNA, the CDR3 is TGCAGTGCTAGGGGGGGGACTAGCGGGAGTACCTACGAGCAGTACTTC.

The chain has TRBV20-1 and TRBJ1-4; D is possibly TRBD1 (6 bases). V lost 0 bases, J lost 8 bases, and 16 bases lay in between. The germline CDR1 and CDR2 sequences are DFQATT and SNEGSKA (reference sequence). This CDR3 is 15 amino acids long. The CDR3 DNA follows: TGCAGTGCTAGAGATCAGGGCCAAGGGGGGGAAAAACTGTTTTTT. Translation: CSARDQGQGGEKLFF.

V usage is TRBV7-8 and J usage is TRBJ2-7; possible D gene TRBD2, 6 bases. CDR1 is SGHVS, CDR2 FQNEAQ, per germline. Trimming cost V 3 bases and J 3 bases, with 12 bases left between them. The CDR3 loop spans 14 amino acids. This CDR3 is CASSLAGLRYEQYF. The CDR3 DNA is TGTGCCAGCAGCTTGGCGGGACTTCGCTACGAGCAGTACTTC.

The gene calls are TRBV20-1 and TRBJ2-5; TRBD2 matches at 7 bases. The CDR3 consists of 16 residues. V trimming: 5 bases; J trimming: 2 bases; junction bases outside the gene matches: 14. Germline CDR1 DFQATT, CDR2 SNEGSKA (reference sequence). This CDR3 reads CSAWAGTSAPQETQYF. For the CDR3, the DNA is TGCAGTGCTTGGGCCGGAACTAGCGCTCCACAAGAGACCCAGTACTTC.

In this sample, this clonotype turned up a few times. The rearrangement links TRBV15 to TRBJ1-5, with a tentative D call TRBD1 (5 bases). The CDR3 loop spans 16 amino acids. Germline V gene data show CDR1 as LNHNV and CDR2 as YYDKDF (reference sequence). Trimming removed 0 bases at V and 0 bases at J, with 9 bases between. CDR3 sequence: CATSRDTGGSNQPQHF. DNA of the CDR3: TGTGCCACCAGCAGAGATACCGGGGGTAGCAATCAGCCCCAGCATTTT.

This clonotype was counted only a few times. V gene TRBV27 combines with J gene TRBJ1-1, with no clear D. The CDR3 runs to 12 residues. Germline V gene sequence: CDR1 MNHEY, CDR2 SMNVEV (reference sequence). Deletions cut 6 bases from V and 1 base from J, with 6 bases between. DNA for the CDR3: TGTGCCAGCAGCCACCCGAACACTGAAGCTTTCTTT. Amino acid sequence: CASSHPNTEAFF.

DNA of the CDR3: TGTGCCAGCAGTGAGCCAAGTTACGAGCAGTACTTC. Its protein product is CASSEPSYEQYF. The V gene is TRBV6-4, the J gene TRBJ2-7, with D unclear. V lost 3 bases and J 4 bases, leaving 7 bases between the germline ends. Germline assignment: CDR1 MRHNA and CDR2 SNTAGT. The CDR3 sequence is 12 residues long.

The chain has TRBV24-1 and TRBJ1-1; 8 nucleotides line up with TRBD1. With 7 bases clipped from V and 1 base from J, the junction kept 4 bases outside the gene matches. The germline V gene has CDR1 KGHDR and CDR2 SFDVKD. The CDR3 loop spans 14 amino acids. The chain's CDR3 is CATRRGQGNTEAFF. CDR3 in DNA: TGTGCCACCAGGAGAGGACAGGGGAACACTGAAGCTTTCTTT.

This clonotype was seen once. The chain combines TRBV9 with TRBJ2-2, with 8 bases aligning to TRBD2. Germline CDR1 is SGDLS and CDR2 is YYNGEE. The CDR3 is 16 residues long. V shed 5 bases and J 1 base; nucleotides not matched to a gene: 7. This CDR3 is CASSYIAGGNTGELFF. The CDR3 region has the DNA TGTGCCAGCAGTTACATCGCGGGAGGGAACACCGGGGAGCTGTTTTTT.

V is TRBV29-1 and J is TRBJ2-1, with 9 bases aligning to TRBD2. The CDR3 sequence is 17 residues long. Germline V gene lookup returns CDR1 SQVTM and CDR2 ANQGSEA. V shed 3 bases, J shed 4 bases, and the junction held 13 bases outside the gene matches. This CDR3 is CSVDHRLAASGYNEQFF. The CDR3 DNA is TGCAGCGTTGACCACCGACTAGCGGCTAGCGGTTACAATGAGCAGTTCTTC.

This clonotype occurred a few times. This may be a read error: a much more frequent sequence differs by one nucleotide. The V call is TRBV19, the J call TRBJ2-1; a possible D gene is TRBD1 (6 bases). CDR3 length: 14 residues. Germline assignment: CDR1 LNHDA and CDR2 SQIVND (reference sequence). For the CDR3, the DNA is TGTGCCAGTAGTCCCGGGGACATCTACAGTGAGCAGTTCTTC. Its translation is CASSPGDIYSEQFF. The complete variable domain, with remaining parts taken from reference TRBV19 and TRBJ2-1, reads DGGITQSPKYLFRKEGQNVTLSCEQNLNHDAMYWYRQDPGQGLRLIYYSQIVNDFQKGDIAEGYSVSREKKESFPLTVTSAQKNPTAFYLCASSPGDIYSEQFFGPGTRLTVL.

DNA of the CDR3: TGTGCCACCAGGGGGACAGGGGGGTTTTGGGAAAAACTGTTTTTT. It encodes CATRGTGGFWEKLFF. The V gene is TRBV24-1, the J gene TRBJ1-4; 11 bases match TRBD1. The length of the CDR3 is 15 residues. Trimming at V came to 7 bases and at J to 8 bases, leaving 8 bases not matched to a gene. Germline V lookup: CDR1 KGHDR, CDR2 SFDVKD.

This clonotype occurred a few times. The rearrangement uses TRBV7-8 and TRBJ1-5; D call uncertain. The CDR3 runs 13 residues. Trimming pared 6 bases from V and 5 bases from J, leaving 11 bases between. Germline V CDR1 and CDR2: SGHVS, FQNEAQ. The CDR3 loop reads CASSLGGDQPQHF. The CDR3, as DNA: TGTGCCAGCAGTTTGGGAGGTGATCAGCCCCAGCATTTT.

The chain carries TRBV7-6 and TRBJ2-3, with 8 bases aligning to TRBD2. The CDR3 consists of 15 residues. Germline V gene sequence: CDR1 SGHVS, CDR2 FNYEAQ. Germline trimming cut 3 bases from V and 1 base from J; bases unmatched to any gene: 3. CDR3 region: CASSFSGLGTDTQYF. The CDR3, as DNA: TGTGCCAGCAGCTTCTCGGGACTAGGCACAGATACGCAGTATTTT.

Notes on this clonotype: One end of the junction does not line up with germline, which may come from a read error. The chain joins TRBV5-8 to TRBJ1-2; 7 bases are shared with TRBD1. The germline CDR1 and CDR2 sequences are SGHTS and YDEGEE. The length of the CDR3 is 13 residues. CDR3 sequence: CASSPDRVDGCTF. The CDR3 DNA reads TGTGCCAGCAGCCCCGACAGGGTAGATGGCTGCACCTTC.

J is TRBJ2-7 and V is TRBV15, with D perhaps matching TRBD1 (6 bases). The germline CDR1 and CDR2 sequences are LNHNV and YYDKDF (reference sequence). With 4 bases removed from V and 6 bases from J, the gap between germline ends came to 13 bases. The CDR3 runs to 13 residues. CDR3 sequence (DNA): TGTGCCACCAGCATGCTTAGGGGGTTCGAGCAGTACTTC. Translation gives CATSMLRGFEQYF.

This clonotype was counted many times. The CDR3 DNA reads TGTGCCAGCACGGACGGGGGGGGAGCCTACGAGCAGTACTTC. Its protein product is CASTDGGGAYEQYF. The rearrangement links TRBV27 to TRBJ2-7, with 8 bases matching TRBD2. The CDR3 covers 14 residues. V shed 7 bases and J 2 bases; nucleotides not matched to a gene: 7. CDR1 is MNHEY, CDR2 SMNVEV, per germline (reference sequence).

This clonotype showed up just a few times. V and J are TRBV7-6 and TRBJ2-2; TRBD1 matches 8 bases. This CDR3 is 15 amino acids long. V gave up 2 bases and J gave up 5 bases; unmatched junction bases: 4. The germline gives CDR1 SGHVS, CDR2 FNYEAQ. As DNA, the CDR3 is TGTGCCAGCAGCTTAAGGACAGGGAAGACCGGGGAGCTGTTTTTT. As protein: CASSLRTGKTGELFF.

This chain uses TRBV28 with TRBJ2-7, with 10 bases identical to TRBD2. The CDR3 is 16 amino acids. Trimming cost V 4 bases and J 5 bases; bases outside gene matches: 11. Germline CDR1 MDHEN, CDR2 SYDVKM. CDR3 region: CASSYRPGLALDEQYF. As DNA, the CDR3 is TGTGCCAGCAGTTATCGACCGGGACTAGCGTTGGACGAGCAGTACTTC.

This clonotype appeared a few times. The J gene is TRBJ2-5, the V gene TRBV20-1; perhaps TRBD2 as D (6 bases). V lost 3 bases and J 3 bases, leaving 17 bases between the germline ends. There are 15 residues in the CDR3. Germline V gives CDR1 DFQATT, CDR2 SNEGSKA (reference sequence). This chain's CDR3 is CSARGAGAGKETQYF. The CDR3 nucleotides are TGCAGTGCTAGGGGAGCGGGTGCGGGGAAAGAGACCCAGTACTTC.

The chain employs TRBV7-4 and TRBJ1-1; D is unresolved. The CDR3 sequence is 13 residues long. The V end lost 4 bases, the J end lost 3 bases, and 9 bases lay between the germline ends. Looked up from germline, CDR1 is SGHVT and CDR2 is SQSDAQ. CDR3 sequence (DNA): TGTGCCAGCAGCTGGGGAACGCACACTGAAGCTTTCTTT. It translates to CASSWGTHTEAFF.

V usage is TRBV12-3 or TRBV12-4 and J usage is TRBJ2-7, with D tentatively TRBD2 (7 bases). The CDR3 is 15 amino acids. Trimming cost V 2 bases and J 1 base, with 12 bases left between them. CDR3: CASSLRRGLSYEQYF. In nucleotides, the CDR3 is TGTGCCAGCAGTTTAAGGCGGGGGCTTTCCTACGAGCAGTACTTC.

This chain uses TRBV2 with TRBJ2-2; 7 positions agree with TRBD1. Per germline, CDR1 SNHLY and CDR2 FYNNEI. The CDR3 extends over 17 amino acids. J was trimmed by 1 base and V by 4 bases; bases with no gene match: 9. This CDR3 reads CASSGGSGTVNTGELFF. In nucleotides, the CDR3 is TGTGCCAGCAGTGGAGGATCCGGGACAGTGAACACCGGGGAGCTGTTTTTT.

This clonotype was counted ten times or more. J is TRBJ2-7 and V is TRBV7-9; maybe TRBD1 (6 bases). This CDR3 is 15 amino acids long. In germline, CDR1 is SEHNR, CDR2 FQNEAQ (reference sequence). V shed 2 bases and J shed 3 bases, with 14 bases lying between them. CDR3 nucleotides: TGTGCCAGCAGCTTATATTTAGGGGGTTTCTACGAGCAGTACTTC. Protein: CASSLYLGGFYEQYF.